This record concerns one T cell receptor beta chain sequence. The data are from a study of T cell changes during pregnancy in multiple sclerosis. Losses at the gene ends were 6 bases for V and 1 base for J; bases not matched to a gene: 7. CDR1 and CDR2 (germline): PRHDT, FYEKMQ (reference sequence). This CDR3 comprises 17 residues. The assay was immunoSEQ multiplex PCR, and TCRdb's table has in-frame clones only and misses some. The sample contains about 49,000 clones, 90% of which appear only once. The specimen was peripheral blood, collected after pregnancy. The receptor comes from a female donor in good health, enrolled as a control in a pregnancy study. The chain recombines TRBV13 with TRBJ2-6, with 9 bases fitting TRBD1. The CDR3 here is CASSSGTGPSGANVLTF. CDR3 sequence (DNA): TGTGCCAGCAGTTCCGGGACAGGGCCTTCTGGGGCCAACGTCCTGACTTTC.